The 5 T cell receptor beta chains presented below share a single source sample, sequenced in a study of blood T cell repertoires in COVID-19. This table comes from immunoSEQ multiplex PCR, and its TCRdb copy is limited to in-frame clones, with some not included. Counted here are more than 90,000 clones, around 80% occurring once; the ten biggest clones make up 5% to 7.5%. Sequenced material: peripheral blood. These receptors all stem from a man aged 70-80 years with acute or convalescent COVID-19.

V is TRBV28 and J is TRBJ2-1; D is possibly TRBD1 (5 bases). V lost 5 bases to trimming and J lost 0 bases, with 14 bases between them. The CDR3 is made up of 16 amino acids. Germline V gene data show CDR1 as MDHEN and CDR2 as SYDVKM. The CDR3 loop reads CASSTPGASSYNEQFF. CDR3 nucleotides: TGTGCCAGCAGTACACCTGGGGCTAGCTCCTACAATGAGCAGTTCTTC.

The CDR3 sequence: CASSIEGGSYEQYF. CDR3 nucleotides: TGTGCCAGCAGCATAGAAGGGGGCTCCTACGAGCAGTACTTC. The chain uses TRBV5-5 and TRBJ2-7; tentative D call: TRBD1 (6 bases). The germline gives CDR1 SGHKS, CDR2 YYEKEE (reference sequence). V lost 4 bases and J 0 bases, leaving 11 bases between the germline ends. The CDR3 covers 14 residues.

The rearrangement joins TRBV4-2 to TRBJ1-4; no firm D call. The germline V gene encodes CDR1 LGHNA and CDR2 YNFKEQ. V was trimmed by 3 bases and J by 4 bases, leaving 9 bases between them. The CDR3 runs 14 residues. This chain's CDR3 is CASSHGPGNEKLFF. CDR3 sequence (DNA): TGTGCCAGCAGCCACGGCCCGGGTAATGAAAAACTGTTTTTT.

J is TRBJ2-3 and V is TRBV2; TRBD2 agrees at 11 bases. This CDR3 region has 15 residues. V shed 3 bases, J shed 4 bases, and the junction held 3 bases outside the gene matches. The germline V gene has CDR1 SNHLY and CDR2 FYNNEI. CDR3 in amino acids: CASSDSGGAADTQYF. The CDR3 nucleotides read TGTGCCAGCAGTGATAGCGGGGGGGCCGCAGATACGCAGTATTTT.

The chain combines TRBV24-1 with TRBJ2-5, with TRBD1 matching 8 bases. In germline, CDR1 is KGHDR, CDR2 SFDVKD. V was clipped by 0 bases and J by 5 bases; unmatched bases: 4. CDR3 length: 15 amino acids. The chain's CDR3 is CATSDLRDRPETQYF. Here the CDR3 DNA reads TGTGCCACCAGTGATTTGCGGGACAGGCCTGAGACCCAGTACTTC.